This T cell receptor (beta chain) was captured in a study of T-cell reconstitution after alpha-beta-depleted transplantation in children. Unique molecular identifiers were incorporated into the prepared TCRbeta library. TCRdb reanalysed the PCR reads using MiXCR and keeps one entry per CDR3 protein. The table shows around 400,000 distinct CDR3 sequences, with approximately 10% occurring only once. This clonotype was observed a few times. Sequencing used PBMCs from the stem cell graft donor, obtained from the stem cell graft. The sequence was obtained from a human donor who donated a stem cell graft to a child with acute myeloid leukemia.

The DNA for the CDR3 is TGCGCCAGCAGCCAGGACAGGGGCGGTCGTGAGCAGTACTTC. This sequence encodes CASSQDRGGREQYF. V gene TRBV5-1 combines with J gene TRBJ2-7; 9 bases line up with TRBD1. The V gene's germline CDR1 is SGHRS and CDR2 YFSETQ. The CDR3 length is 14 residues. V dropped 4 bases and J dropped 7; count of bases not matched to a gene: 9.